The present T cell receptor (beta chain) was sequenced within a study of blood T cell repertoires in COVID-19. In the study overall: Italy, Spain and the United States were the sources of the convalescent and acute COVID-19 samples. PBMCs, B-cell-depleted T cells, or T cells were the source of the cDNA or gDNA that made up the material.

V lost 7 bases and J lost 4, with 10 bases in between. Germline V gives CDR1 MNHEY, CDR2 SVGAGI. CDR3 length: 13 residues. Individuals aged about 18 to 89 years were recruited from approximately 24 US areas. Methods used by the authors: From reference gene primer amplification, estimates of nucleated cell counts were derived. Measured with immunoSEQ multiplex PCR; TCRdb has only the in-frame clones, and not every one. V, J and clone size are taken as reported in that table, and D and trimming were inferred from the DNA itself. This table holds 300,000 to 450,000 clones, about 88% found once. This chain connects TRBV6-5 to TRBJ1-4, with TRBD1 as a possible D gene (5 bases). The receptor comes from a young woman who had recovered from COVID-19. Input material: PBMCs or T cells enriched from blood (not recorded which). DNA of the CDR3: TGTGCCAGCACTCCGGGGGGTAATGAAAAACTGTTTTTT. Its translation: CASTPGGNEKLFF.